The text below deals with one TCR beta chain. The sample is drawn from a study of blood T cell repertoires in COVID-19. Study-level information: Spain, Italy and the United States supplied samples that represented acute and convalescent COVID-19. Sample material is recorded as cDNA or gDNA derived from T cells, B-cell-depleted T cells, or PBMCs.

Germline CDR1 and CDR2: MNHEY and SMNVEV (reference sequence). Trimming removed 1 base at V and 3 bases at J, with 12 bases between. The CDR3 has 16 amino acids. Per the original data handling: Reference gene primer amplification yielded estimated nucleated cell counts. Clones were read by immunoSEQ multiplex PCR, and TCRdb kept only the in-frame ones, dropping some. The V and J calls and clone size come from that table; D and trimming were worked out from the DNA. Among about 240,000 clones listed, around 88% were seen once. The source material was peripheral blood. The TCR originated in an elderly man with acute or convalescent COVID-19. The J gene is TRBJ1-4, the V gene TRBV27; the D gene is possibly TRBD1 (5 bases). The CDR3 reads CASSLWGRRANEKLFF. Here the CDR3 DNA reads TGTGCCAGCAGTTTATGGGGGAGGAGGGCTAATGAAAAACTGTTTTTT. The full variable domain, with the rest looked up from reference TRBV27 and TRBJ1-4, is EAQVTQNPRYLITVTGKKLTVTCSQNMNHEYMSWYRQDPGLGLRQIYYSMNVEVTDKGDVPEGYKVSRKEKRNFPLILESPSPNQTSLYFCASSLWGRRANEKLFFGSGTQLSVL.